This passage covers 11 T cell receptor beta chains from one sample sequenced in a study of naive and memory T cell subsets. Two oligonucleotides, mixed equimolar, formed the beta constant-region primer covering TRBC1 and TRBC2. Ligated cDNA was amplified by four rounds of PCR with nested alpha and beta constant-region primers and SP2. TCRdb itself ran the UMI-ligation and nested PCR reads through MiXCR, one entry per CDR3 protein. The profile covers roughly 7,500 distinct CDR3 sequences, with roughly 30% appearing a single time and 50% to 60% taken by the ten largest. The specimen was CD8+ TEMRA cells from blood. Subset: effector memory re-expressing CD45RA, CD45RA+ CD27-. These receptor sequences come from a human donor in good health.

V gene TRBV12-3 or TRBV12-4 combines with J gene TRBJ2-7; 10 bases align to TRBD2. V shed 1 base and J 7 bases; nucleotides not matched to a gene: 10. The CDR3 is made up of 16 amino acids. CDR3 sequence reads: CASSLESLAGDEEQYF. In DNA form, the CDR3 reads TGTGCCAGCAGTTTAGAGTCCCTAGCGGGGGACGAGGAGCAGTACTTC.

This CDR3 is CASSFWGPQSYNEQFF. In DNA form, the CDR3 reads TGTGCCAGCAGTTTCTGGGGGCCCCAGTCCTACAATGAGCAGTTCTTC. The chain has TRBV12-3 or TRBV12-4 and TRBJ2-1; D may be TRBD1 (6 bases). V lost 3 bases and J 1 base, leaving 13 bases between the germline ends. This CDR3 has 16 amino acids.

This chain links TRBV5-1 with TRBJ1-1, with 8 nucleotides matching TRBD1. V lost 4 bases, J lost 4 bases, and 9 bases stayed unmatched. This CDR3 spans 15 amino acids. Germline CDR1 reads SGHRS; CDR2 reads YFSETQ. The CDR3 region has the DNA TGCGCCAGCAGCACAGGGGGGGAGGTGGGCACTGAAGCTTTCTTT. Its protein product is CASSTGGEVGTEAFF.

The gene calls are TRBV5-6 and TRBJ1-1, with no clear D. CDR3 length: 12 residues. Trimming stripped 4 bases from V and 7 bases from J, with 11 bases between. The V gene's germline CDR1 is SGHDT and CDR2 YYEEEE. DNA of the CDR3: TGTGCCAGCAGCCTGGGGAGGCGTGAAGCTTTCTTT. Translating it yields CASSLGRREAFF.

The rearrangement links TRBV2 to TRBJ2-7, with D unresolved. CDR1 SNHLY and CDR2 FYNNEI come from the germline V gene. V gave up 3 bases and J gave up 1 base, with 4 bases separating them. This CDR3 has 12 residues. The CDR3 sequence is CASSDASYEQYF. DNA of the CDR3: TGTGCCAGCAGTGACGCATCCTACGAGCAGTACTTC.

This chain connects TRBV30 to TRBJ1-2; the match to TRBD1 covers 7 bases. V lost 1 base to trimming and J lost 4 bases; unmatched junction nucleotides: 6. Looked up from germline, CDR1 is GTSNPN and CDR2 is SVGIG (reference sequence). This CDR3 region has 14 residues. The CDR3 protein is CAWSAGGKIYGYTF. The CDR3 nucleotides are TGTGCCTGGAGTGCAGGGGGGAAAATCTATGGCTACACCTTC.

This clonotype was detected only a few times. This chain connects TRBV25-1 to TRBJ1-6, with TRBD1 as a possible D gene (5 bases). The CDR3 sequence is 13 residues long. Trimming pared 3 bases from V and 13 bases from J, leaving 13 bases between. CDR1 MGHDK and CDR2 SYGVNS come from the germline V gene. The chain's CDR3 is CASSDGQGRPLHF. As DNA, the CDR3 is TGTGCCAGCAGTGATGGCCAGGGAAGGCCCCTCCACTTT.

The chain recombines TRBV7-3 with TRBJ2-7, with no clear D. Germline V gene sequence: CDR1 SGHTA, CDR2 FQGTGA. V was cut by 1 base and J by 3 bases, with 19 bases left in between. This CDR3 comprises 17 residues. CDR3: CASSLMKVTESHYEQYF. In nucleotides, the CDR3 is TGTGCCAGCAGCTTAATGAAGGTGACCGAATCACACTACGAGCAGTACTTC.

Only a few counts were recorded for this clonotype. The chain couples TRBV12-3 or TRBV12-4 to TRBJ2-1, with 10 bases fitting TRBD2. Trimming took 6 bases from V and 2 from J; bases not matched to a gene: 13. The CDR3 totals 18 residues. The CDR3 DNA follows: TGTGCCAGCAGCTTACCCACAGCGGGAGGGCCCACCTACAATGAGCAGTTCTTC. As protein: CASSLPTAGGPTYNEQFF.

This clonotype was observed a handful of times. The chain is built from TRBV4-3 and TRBJ2-3; no firm D call. Trimming cost V 0 bases and J 4 bases, with 8 bases left between them. Germline V CDR1 and CDR2: LGHNA, YSLEER. The CDR3 spans 14 residues. CDR3 sequence reads: CASSQEGRPDTQYF. CDR3 coding DNA: TGCGCCAGCAGCCAAGAAGGGCGGCCAGATACGCAGTATTTT.

The chain joins TRBV11-3 to TRBJ2-7; D is unresolved. V gave up 2 bases and J gave up 4 bases, with 12 bases separating them. This CDR3 contains 14 residues. The germline CDR1 and CDR2 sequences are SGHNT and YENEEA. The CDR3: CASSLTPLSYEQYF. Here the CDR3 DNA reads TGTGCCAGCAGCTTAACCCCCTTGTCTTACGAGCAGTACTTC.